The rows below give T cell receptor beta chains drawn from one sample of a study of early T cells in non-severe SARS-CoV-2 infection. TCRdb re-analysed the 5' RACE reads in MiXCR, keeping a single row per CDR3 protein. The table records 15,000 to 20,000 distinct CDR3 sequences, about 6% of them present only once. This specimen consisted of whole blood, obtained at baseline. The receptors were sampled from an adult who was a healthcare worker with PCR-confirmed SARS-CoV-2 infection or an uninfected control (not recorded which). The CDR3 runs from the conserved cysteine through the conserved F or W. Each record gives: CDR3 DNA, CDR3 protein, J gene, CDR3 length, D gene, V gene, clone size. The D gene is left open where the match is weak. Rows give clone size only sometimes, using once, few, many, or a class for an expanded clone.

cdr3_nt: TGTGCCAGCAGCGAAGACAGACTAGTCCACACTGAAGCTTTCTTT
cdr3_aa: CASSEDRLVHTEAFF
j_call: TRBJ1-1
cdr3_length: 15
d_call: -
v_call: TRBV7-6
clone_size: many

cdr3_nt: TGCAGCGTTGACGGCGGGAGCTCCTACAATGAGCAGTTCTTC
cdr3_aa: CSVDGGSSYNEQFF
j_call: TRBJ2-1
cdr3_length: 14
d_call: TRBD2
v_call: TRBV29-1
clone_size: many

cdr3_nt: TGTGCCAGCAGTAACTCTTACAATGAGCAGTTCTTC
cdr3_aa: CASSNSYNEQFF
j_call: TRBJ2-1
cdr3_length: 12
d_call: -
v_call: TRBV6-1
clone_size: many

cdr3_nt: TGTGCCAGCAGCTTCCTGTTAGCTGGGGCCAACGTCCTGACTTTC
cdr3_aa: CASSFLLAGANVLTF
j_call: TRBJ2-6
cdr3_length: 15
d_call: -
v_call: TRBV5-4
clone_size: few

cdr3_nt: TGTGCCAGTAGCATCAAACGAAGGGGGGTCCGCTCCTACAATGAGCAGTTCTTC
cdr3_aa: CASSIKRRGVRSYNEQFF
j_call: TRBJ2-1
cdr3_length: 18
d_call: -
v_call: TRBV19
clone_size: few

cdr3_nt: TGCAGTGCGGGTGGGACCCGATCTGGCTACACCTTC
cdr3_aa: CSAGGTRSGYTF
j_call: TRBJ1-2
cdr3_length: 12
d_call: -
v_call: TRBV20-1
clone_size: many

cdr3_nt: TGCGCCAGCAGCCAAGGACGAGGGGGGAACGAGCAGTACTTC
cdr3_aa: CASSQGRGGNEQYF
j_call: TRBJ2-7
cdr3_length: 14
d_call: -
v_call: TRBV4-1
clone_size: -

cdr3_nt: TGTGCCAGCAGTTTAAATCGAGGCCTAGTGGGCACTGAAGCTTTCTTT
cdr3_aa: CASSLNRGLVGTEAFF
j_call: TRBJ1-1
cdr3_length: 16
d_call: -
v_call: TRBV28
clone_size: many

cdr3_nt: TGCGCCACCTGTCGAGTTCCCGTGGATACGCAGTATTTT
cdr3_aa: CATCRVPVDTQYF
j_call: TRBJ2-3
cdr3_length: 13
d_call: -
v_call: TRBV23-1
clone_size: many

cdr3_nt: TGTGCCAGCAGCTTAAGTCGGACAGCAAGCACAGATACGCAGTATTTT
cdr3_aa: CASSLSRTASTDTQYF
j_call: TRBJ2-3
cdr3_length: 16
d_call: -
v_call: TRBV7-3
clone_size: many

cdr3_nt: TGTGCCAGCAGTGATAGAGGTCGGACTGAAGCTTTCTTT
cdr3_aa: CASSDRGRTEAFF
j_call: TRBJ1-1
cdr3_length: 13
d_call: -
v_call: TRBV25-1
clone_size: many

cdr3_nt: TGTGCCAGCAGCGTAGGACTGTACACCGGGGAGCTGTTTTTT
cdr3_aa: CASSVGLYTGELFF
j_call: TRBJ2-2
cdr3_length: 14
d_call: -
v_call: TRBV7-8
clone_size: medium-sized

cdr3_nt: TGCAGCGTTGTCCCAGCTAGGACTCCAGAGACCCAGTACTTC
cdr3_aa: CSVVPARTPETQYF
j_call: TRBJ2-5
cdr3_length: 14
d_call: -
v_call: TRBV29-1
clone_size: many

cdr3_nt: TGTGCCATCAGTGTGGGAGAGGGTGAGCAGTTCTTC
cdr3_aa: CAISVGEGEQFF
j_call: TRBJ2-1
cdr3_length: 12
d_call: -
v_call: TRBV10-3
clone_size: -

cdr3_nt: TGCAGCGTGTCGACAGGTCAGAACACTGAAGCTTTCTTT
cdr3_aa: CSVSTGQNTEAFF
j_call: TRBJ1-1
cdr3_length: 13
d_call: -
v_call: TRBV29-1
clone_size: -

cdr3_nt: TGTGCCAGCAGTTTATATTTAGGGAACAATGAGCAGTTCTTC
cdr3_aa: CASSLYLGNNEQFF
j_call: TRBJ2-1
cdr3_length: 14
d_call: -
v_call: TRBV12-3/TRBV12-4
clone_size: many

cdr3_nt: TGTGCCTGGAGTGTACTGGGACTAGGAGGCGAGCAGTACTTC
cdr3_aa: CAWSVLGLGGEQYF
j_call: TRBJ2-7
cdr3_length: 14
d_call: TRBD2
v_call: TRBV30
clone_size: many

cdr3_nt: TGTGCTAGTGGTCCGCACAAGGAGACCCAGTACTTC
cdr3_aa: CASGPHKETQYF
j_call: TRBJ2-5
cdr3_length: 12
d_call: -
v_call: TRBV12-5
clone_size: -

cdr3_nt: TGTGCCACCAGACCCGGACAGAACTCCAATGAGCAGTTCTTC
cdr3_aa: CATRPGQNSNEQFF
j_call: TRBJ2-1
cdr3_length: 14
d_call: -
v_call: TRBV5-5
clone_size: many

cdr3_nt: TGTGCCAGCAGCTTAGCCGGGACCAACACTGAAGCTTTCTTT
cdr3_aa: CASSLAGTNTEAFF
j_call: TRBJ1-1
cdr3_length: 14
d_call: -
v_call: TRBV11-3
clone_size: medium-sized

cdr3_nt: TGCAGTGCCCTTTCGGGACAGGGGATGTACGAGCAGTACTTC
cdr3_aa: CSALSGQGMYEQYF
j_call: TRBJ2-7
cdr3_length: 14
d_call: TRBD1
v_call: TRBV20-1
clone_size: many

cdr3_nt: TGTGCCAGCAGGGGGGGCCGGGTAGAGACCCAGTACTTC
cdr3_aa: CASRGGRVETQYF
j_call: TRBJ2-5
cdr3_length: 13
d_call: -
v_call: TRBV12-3/TRBV12-4
clone_size: few

cdr3_nt: TGTGCCAGCAAGCGGGAGGGAGGCACCGGGGAGCTGTTTTTT
cdr3_aa: CASKREGGTGELFF
j_call: TRBJ2-2
cdr3_length: 14
d_call: TRBD2
v_call: TRBV6-6
clone_size: many